This is a list of T cell receptor beta chains from one sample in a study of tumor-infiltrating lymphocytes in primary liver carcinoma. TCRdb ran MiXCR on the multiplex PCR reads and lists one entry per CDR3 protein. This table holds nearly 200,000 distinct CDR3 sequences, 65% found once. Sequenced: peripheral blood. These receptors originate from a woman between 55 and 75 years old with primary liver carcinoma and hepatitis B virus infection. Each CDR3 is given without its conserved first and last residue.

V gene	J gene	CDR3 protein
TRBV5-1	TRBJ2-1	ASSLGQGSNNEQF
TRBV29-1	TRBJ2-5	SVEAGGAESQY
TRBV6-6	TRBJ2-5	ASSYLARGWETQY
TRBV11-1	TRBJ2-6	ASSWNSGANVLT
TRBV29-1	TRBJ1-3	SVCLTGNTIY
TRBV6-1	TRBJ2-7	ASSTGQFYEQY
TRBV11-1	TRBJ2-1	ASSQRVPPARGNEQF
TRBV11-3	TRBJ2-5	ASRRDPNLETQY
TRBV12-3/TRBV12-4	TRBJ2-1	ASTPGESGGEQF
TRBV12-3/TRBV12-4	TRBJ1-5	ASGLLRQPQH
TRBV4-1	TRBJ2-2	ASSQGTTRPGGELF
TRBV4-2	TRBJ2-1	VSSGGREYNEQF
TRBV11-2	TRBJ2-1	TSSLKSGSNEQF
TRBV7-8	TRBJ2-1	ASSFRQGPSETQF
TRBV12-3/TRBV12-4	TRBJ2-1	ASSRPRPLNNEQF
TRBV11-2	TRBJ1-1	ASSSRQIEAF
TRBV2	TRBJ1-1	ASSPPGTPIPEAF
TRBV4-1	TRBJ2-2	ASSQFDSRTGELF
TRBV6-5	TRBJ1-2	ASMTGTAPYDYT
TRBV29-1	TRBJ2-7	SVEEGTPGSYEQY
TRBV5-1	TRBJ2-7	ASSWGQSYERY
TRBV11-1	TRBJ2-2	ASSLGGSLTGELF
TRBV12-3/TRBV12-4	TRBJ2-1	ASSLTGEQF
TRBV7-9	TRBJ2-3	ASSPGDPGTDTQY
TRBV11-2	TRBJ1-1	ASSQATGGTEAF
TRBV11-3	TRBJ2-6	ASRRDGTGSGANVLT
TRBV12-3/TRBV12-4	TRBJ1-2	ASSLGQNRERGYT
TRBV11-2	TRBJ2-1	TSSLGRDYYEQF
TRBV11-2	TRBJ2-2	ASNSLAGVNGELF
TRBV24-1	TRBJ1-1	ATSKRQGGGTEAF
TRBV24-1	TRBJ2-7	AEPGYSHSYEQY
TRBV11-2	TRBJ2-7	ASSYCGRTSGSEQY
TRBV6-5	TRBJ2-2	ASSFAGTINTNTGELF
TRBV29-1	TRBJ2-7	NVEWDNVQY
TRBV4-2	TRBJ2-1	ASGEGLAGASEQF
TRBV11-3	TRBJ2-1	ASGSGTLSSYNELF
TRBV5-4	TRBJ1-1	ASTKDGRNTEAF
TRBV11-2	TRBJ2-6	ARSFDSGFSGANVLT
TRBV7-8	TRBJ2-1	ASSPQPGSYNEQF
TRBV12-5	TRBJ2-2	ASGYNTGELF
TRBV11-3	TRBJ2-1	ASSSAAEAYNEQF
TRBV28	TRBJ2-7	ASSPLGRDRYYEQY
TRBV19	TRBJ2-5	ASSRRTGRQETQY
TRBV6-5	TRBJ2-1	ASSPVTGDEQF
TRBV7-9	TRBJ2-3	ASSLGGALTDTQY
TRBV11-3	TRBJ1-2	ASSLATVLNGYT
TRBV29-1	TRBJ2-1	SGSRGLRLAGGNEQF
TRBV7-9	TRBJ2-1	ASSLRFGLAGGNEQF